Listed below are T cell receptor beta chains from one sample, sequenced in a study of shared clonotypes between healthy human individuals. Using immunoSEQ multiplex PCR, the repertoire was profiled, and TCRdb retains in-frame clones only, with some absent. This sample has more than 850,000 clones, with around three quarters found just once. Sequencing input: memory CD4+ T cells from PBMCs. All receptors derive from a man aged 18 to 35 in good health. Some clones in this sample may be carry-over from other donors' samples. Both conserved end residues are part of each CDR3. D genes are given only for firm matches. Not every row has a clone size; where given, it reads once, few, many or a size class.

j_call d_call clone_size v_call cdr3_nt cdr3_aa
TRBJ2-7 - once TRBV28 TGTGCCAGCAGACGATCCGGGACAAGCTTTTACGAGCAGTACTTC CASRRSGTSFYEQYF
TRBJ2-1 TRBD2 few TRBV5-4 TGTGCCAGCAGCTCGCTAGGACTAGCGGCAGGCTGGGAGCAGTTCTTC CASSSLGLAAGWEQFF
TRBJ2-2 - few TRBV28 TGTGCCAGCAGAGCAACGAACACCGGGGAGCTGTTTTTT CASRATNTGELFF
TRBJ2-4 - few TRBV29-1 TGCAGCGTTGAAACCCAGGGGAACATTCAGTACTTC CSVETQGNIQYF
TRBJ1-4 - - TRBV6-1 TGTGCCAGCAGGGCGGGCCCTACAACTAATGAAAAACTGTTTTTT CASRAGPTTNEKLFF
TRBJ2-1 TRBD2 - TRBV4-3 TGCGCCAGCAGCCAAACCACGGGACTAGCGGACTCCAATGAGCAGTTCTTC CASSQTTGLADSNEQFF
TRBJ1-1 - - TRBV7-8 TGTGCCAGCAGCTTAGAACAGGGTTACACTGAAGCTTTCTTT CASSLEQGYTEAFF
TRBJ2-1 TRBD2 - TRBV7-9 TGTGCCAGCAGCTGGAGTAGCGGGAGGGCCGAGGCCTACAATGAGCAGTTCTTC CASSWSSGRAEAYNEQFF
TRBJ2-3 TRBD2 - TRBV19 TGTGCCAGTAGTATAAAGAGGACTAGCGGGAAGAGAGATACGCAGTATTTT CASSIKRTSGKRDTQYF
TRBJ2-1 - - TRBV7-8 TGTGCCAGCAGCTCAACACCTAGCGCTTCCTACAATGAGCAGTTCTTC CASSSTPSASYNEQFF
TRBJ2-7 TRBD1 - TRBV5-4 TGTGCCAGCAGCCTACCGGGACAGGGGTTCTACGAGCAGTACTTC CASSLPGQGFYEQYF
TRBJ2-3 - - TRBV7-3 TGTGCCAGCAGCTCAGGACGGGATGGAGATACGCAGTATTTT CASSSGRDGDTQYF
TRBJ2-6 TRBD2 - TRBV2 TGTGCCAGCCGAAAAAACGCCCGGACTAGCGGGGGCTCTGGGGCCAACGTCCTGACTTTC CASRKNARTSGGSGANVLTF
TRBJ2-1 TRBD2 - TRBV6-1 TGTGCCAGCAAAATTGCGGGAGGGCCCAATGAGCAGTTCTTC CASKIAGGPNEQFF
TRBJ2-3 - - TRBV4-1 TGCGCCAGCAGCCAAGTAATGCCCCGGTGGGGGGCTAGCACAGATACGCAGTATTTT CASSQVMPRWGASTDTQYF
TRBJ1-2 - - TRBV19 TGTGCCAGTAGTTTCAGGGCCCTATATGGCTACACCTTC CASSFRALYGYTF